Listed below are T cell receptor beta chains from one sample, sequenced in a study of early stage breast cancer tumors. Assay: immunoSEQ multiplex PCR; the TCRdb copy retains only in-frame clones and omits some. Found here are roughly 48,000 clones, about 80% of them singletons; the top ten hold 1.3% to 1.5%. Sample: blood. The source is a person aged 45-65 years with breast cancer. Both conserved end residues are trimmed from each CDR3.

v_gene	CDR3aa
TRBV7-9	ASTTRDIGGKQY
TRBV5-6	ASSLGTSGLAYEQY
TRBV29-1	SARGQGNTEAF
TRBV11-2	ASSLEGNRYSGNTIY
TRBV6-5	ASSYSGGSYEQY
TRBV5-1	ASSGGTDSYEQY
TRBV18	ASSPGTGGARSQPQH
TRBV27	ASSPRRGRVFSNQPQH
TRBV29-1	SANRGTNEKLF
TRBV4-2	ASSLQGGSNQPQH
TRBV4-1	ASSQDFWTGGIGTEAF
TRBV10-3	AISEREGRDTGELF
TRBV2	ASDREVWGYT
TRBV7-2	ASSLESRVDTEAF
TRBV12-5	ASGQTTGTYTEAF
TRBV5-1	ASSDWTLAGGETQY